This TCR beta chain derives from a study of blood T cell repertoires in COVID-19. Clones were read by immunoSEQ multiplex PCR, and TCRdb kept only the in-frame ones, dropping some. Altogether 220,000 or so clones are present, about four fifths being singletons, with the ten largest covering about 3.4%. Participants' reported clinical history set cohort assignment. Cohort 3 recovered donors had two negative PCRs, clearance, or symptom resolution. V lost 0 bases, J lost 2 bases, and 6 bases stayed unmatched. The CDR3 is 16 residues long. From germline, CDR1 is LGHNA and CDR2 YNFKEQ. Sequenced sample: PBMCs or T cells enriched from blood (not recorded which). The chain links TRBV4-2 to TRBJ2-5, with TRBD2 matching over 7 bases. This TCR derives from a woman between 55 and 75 years old who had recovered from COVID-19. The CDR3 loop reads CASSQDAGAPQETQYF. CDR3 coding DNA: TGTGCCAGCAGCCAAGACGCGGGAGCCCCTCAAGAGACCCAGTACTTC.